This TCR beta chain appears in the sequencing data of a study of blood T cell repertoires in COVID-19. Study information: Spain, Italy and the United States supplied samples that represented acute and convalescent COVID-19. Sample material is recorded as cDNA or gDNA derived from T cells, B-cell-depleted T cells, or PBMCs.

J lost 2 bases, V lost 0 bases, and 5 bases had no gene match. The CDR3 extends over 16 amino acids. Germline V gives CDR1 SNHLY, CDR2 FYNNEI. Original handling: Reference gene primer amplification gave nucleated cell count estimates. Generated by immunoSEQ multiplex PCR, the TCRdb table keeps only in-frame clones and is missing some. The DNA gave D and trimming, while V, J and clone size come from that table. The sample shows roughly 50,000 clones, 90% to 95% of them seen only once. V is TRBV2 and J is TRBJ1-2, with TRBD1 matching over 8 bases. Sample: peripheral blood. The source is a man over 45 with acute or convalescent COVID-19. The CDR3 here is CASSEARRTGNYGYTF. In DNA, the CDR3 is TGTGCCAGCAGTGAAGCGCGTAGGACAGGGAACTATGGCTACACCTTC.